A selection of T cell receptor beta chains follows, all from one sample in a study of T cell repertoires in cytomegalovirus infection. MiXCR, applied by TCRdb to the reads, yields one record per CDR3 protein. Of 150,000 to 200,000 distinct CDR3 sequences in the sample, around 20% were seen once. Sequenced input: PBMCs. The source is a human donor in good health (CMV status not recorded). Some clones in this sample may be carry-over from other donors' samples. CDR3s include the opening cysteine and the closing phenylalanine or tryptophan. Each record gives: CDR3 length, V gene, D gene, J gene, clone size, CDR3 protein, CDR3 DNA. The D gene is left open where the match is weak. Expanded clones are given a class, and other clones once, few, many or no size at all.

>15|TRBV3-1|.|TRBJ2-1|few
CASRQSSRFYNEQFF
TGTGCCAGCAGGCAATCTTCGCGGTTTTACAATGAGCAGTTCTTC
>13|TRBV2|.|TRBJ2-7|few
CASSPIQLHEQYF
TGTGCCAGCAGCCCTATACAGCTTCACGAGCAGTACTTC
>14|TRBV18|.|TRBJ2-4|few
CASSTLGSSDIQYF
TGTGCCAGCTCCACACTAGGGTCATCAGACATTCAGTACTTC
>16|TRBV14|TRBD1|TRBJ1-4|many
CASSQRLRQGFEKLFF
TGTGCCAGCAGCCAACGGCTGAGACAGGGGTTCGAAAAACTGTTTTTT
>17|TRBV7-8|TRBD2|TRBJ2-2|.
CASSFQTGLAATGELFF
TGTGCCAGCAGCTTTCAAACGGGACTAGCGGCCACCGGGGAGCTGTTTTTT
>14|TRBV24-1|.|TRBJ1-2|.
CATSDALTSYGYTF
TGTGCCACCAGTGATGCACTGACTAGCTATGGCTACACCTTC
>16|TRBV19|TRBD2|TRBJ2-2|.
CASSSTSGLLTGELFF
TGTGCCAGTAGTTCGACTAGCGGACTTCTTACCGGGGAGCTGTTTTTT
>16|TRBV7-9|.|TRBJ1-2|few
CASSPFSRGGGEGYTF
TGTGCCAGCAGCCCCTTTAGTAGGGGCGGGGGGGAAGGCTACACCTTC
>13|TRBV2|.|TRBJ1-2|.
CASSGPPPAGYTF
TGTGCCAGCAGTGGCCCTCCCCCGGCTGGCTACACCTTC
>16|TRBV15|.|TRBJ2-7|.
CATSRDRGEGSYEQYF
TGTGCCACCAGCAGAGATCGCGGCGAGGGCTCCTACGAGCAGTACTTC
>11|TRBV29-1|TRBD2|TRBJ2-7|few
CSVRLAGDQYF
TGCAGCGTAAGACTAGCGGGAGACCAGTACTTC
>13|TRBV12-5|.|TRBJ2-3|few
CASGLALMDTQYF
TGTGCTAGTGGTTTGGCCCTCATGGATACGCAGTATTTT
>16|TRBV20-1|.|TRBJ1-6|.
CSARIERGGLNSPLHF
TGCAGTGCTAGAATCGAGAGGGGAGGACTTAATTCACCCCTCCACTTT
>14|TRBV6-2/TRBV6-3|.|TRBJ2-5|.
CASNYSRAGETQYF
TGTGCCAGCAATTACTCCAGGGCCGGGGAGACCCAGTACTTC
>12|TRBV4-1|.|TRBJ2-1|few
CASSQGWNEQFF
TGCGCCAGCAGCCAAGGGTGGAATGAGCAGTTCTTC
>13|TRBV19|.|TRBJ1-1|.
CASSIQDGTEAFF
TGTGCCAGTAGTATTCAGGACGGGACTGAAGCTTTCTTT
>14|TRBV19|.|TRBJ2-2|.
CASRGTGYTGELFF
TGTGCCAGTAGGGGGACGGGCTACACCGGGGAGCTGTTTTTT
>13|TRBV7-4|TRBD1|TRBJ1-2|.
CASSPEDRGGYTF
TGTGCCAGCAGCCCGGAGGACAGGGGTGGCTACACCTTC
>13|TRBV7-6|.|TRBJ1-5|few
CASSTGDRQPQHF
TGTGCCAGCAGCACAGGCGATCGGCAGCCCCAGCATTTT
>17|TRBV6-2/TRBV6-3|TRBD1|TRBJ2-1|few
CASSSNIRQGASNEQFF
TGTGCCAGCAGTTCGAACATAAGACAGGGGGCCTCCAATGAGCAGTTCTTC
>17|TRBV2|.|TRBJ1-2|few
CASGRDTPGPESGGYTF
TGTGCCAGCGGCAGAGACACACCGGGACCCGAATCGGGTGGCTACACCTTC
>14|TRBV7-6|.|TRBJ2-1|many
CASSFLPGGDEQFF
TGTGCCAGCAGCTTTTTGCCGGGGGGCGATGAGCAGTTCTTC
>14|TRBV19|.|TRBJ2-3|.
CASSTTGPRVTQYF
TGTGCCAGTAGTACCACGGGACCGAGGGTTACGCAGTATTTT
>15|TRBV12-3/TRBV12-4|TRBD2|TRBJ2-7|.
CASSLGLAGVGEQYF
TGTGCCAGCAGTTTAGGACTAGCGGGAGTTGGCGAGCAGTACTTC
>14|TRBV4-3|.|TRBJ1-2|.
CASSQGVVNYGYTF
TGCGCCAGCAGCCAAGGAGTAGTTAACTATGGCTACACCTTC
>13|TRBV12-3/TRBV12-4|.|TRBJ1-4|many
CASRAASPEKLFF
TGTGCCAGCAGGGCGGCGAGCCCTGAAAAACTGTTTTTT
>13|TRBV5-1|.|TRBJ1-2|once
CACSSDGTYGYTF
TGCGCCTGCAGCTCCGACGGGACCTATGGCTACACCTTC
>12|TRBV10-3|.|TRBJ2-7|.
CAISEGRYEQYF
TGTGCCATCAGTGAGGGGCGGTACGAGCAGTACTTC
>15|TRBV5-1|.|TRBJ2-2|few
CASSLPARSTGELFF
TGCGCCAGCAGCTTGCCGGCCCGATCCACCGGGGAGCTGTTTTTT
>15|TRBV19|TRBD2|TRBJ2-2|.
CASSIAGGFTGELFF
TGTGCCAGTAGTATTGCGGGAGGGTTCACCGGGGAGCTGTTTTTT
>15|TRBV7-9|.|TRBJ1-1|many
CASSSTGIRDTEAFF
TGTGCCAGCAGCTCCACAGGGATTCGGGACACTGAAGCTTTCTTT
>13|TRBV7-8|.|TRBJ2-1|many
CASSPDWRDEQFF
TGTGCCAGCAGCCCGGACTGGAGGGATGAGCAGTTCTTC
>14|TRBV7-2|.|TRBJ2-5|many
CASSLDATQETQYF
TGTGCCAGCAGCTTAGACGCCACCCAAGAGACCCAGTACTTC
>13|TRBV7-9|.|TRBJ2-1|.
CASGFPPDYEQFF
TGTGCCAGCGGCTTCCCCCCGGACTATGAGCAGTTCTTC
>14|TRBV7-4|.|TRBJ2-4|.
CASSLRELKNIQYF
TGTGCCAGCAGCTTGAGGGAGTTGAAAAACATTCAGTACTTC
>13|TRBV19|.|TRBJ1-2|.
CASSINNNYGYTF
TGTGCCAGTAGTATAAACAACAACTATGGCTACACCTTC
>14|TRBV6-5|TRBD1|TRBJ1-1|many
CASRRQGFFTEAFF
TGTGCCAGCAGACGACAGGGATTTTTCACTGAAGCTTTCTTT
>14|TRBV4-1|.|TRBJ1-1|few
CASSQDDRRTEAFF
TGCGCCAGCAGCCAAGATGACAGACGAACTGAAGCTTTCTTT
>15|TRBV7-2|.|TRBJ2-2|many
CASSRTPGRTGELFF
TGTGCCAGCAGCCGGACCCCGGGGCGCACCGGGGAGCTGTTTTTT
>12|TRBV6-2/TRBV6-3|.|TRBJ1-3|few
CASSYVGNTIYF
TGTGCCAGCAGTTACGTCGGAAACACCATATATTTT
>13|TRBV6-2/TRBV6-3|.|TRBJ1-3|.
CASSPLSGNTIYF
TGTGCCAGCAGTCCTCTCTCTGGAAACACCATATATTTT
>19|TRBV7-2|TRBD1|TRBJ2-5|many
CASSLAPLDRGLYQETQYF
TGTGCCAGCAGCCTAGCACCCTTGGACAGGGGACTGTACCAAGAGACCCAGTACTTC
>13|TRBV7-2|.|TRBJ2-3|many
CASRQGMLDTQYF
TGTGCCAGCAGGCAGGGTATGCTGGATACGCAGTATTTT
>14|TRBV20-1|.|TRBJ1-4|.
CSAGTSSSKGKLFF
TGCAGTGCTGGGACGTCTTCATCCAAGGGAAAACTGTTTTTT
>11|TRBV29-1|.|TRBJ1-1|.
CSVQGATEAFF
TGCAGCGTACAGGGCGCTACTGAAGCTTTCTTT
>15|TRBV19|.|TRBJ1-5|.
CASSRDKKASQPQHF
TGTGCCAGTAGTCGGGACAAAAAAGCGAGCCAGCCCCAGCATTTT
>14|TRBV12-3/TRBV12-4|.|TRBJ2-7|few
CASSLRSGAYEQYF
TGTGCCAGCAGTTTAAGGTCTGGTGCCTACGAGCAGTACTTC